This TCR beta chain was documented in a study of a mutant IDH1 vaccine in newly diagnosed glioma. Study-wide context: Commencement of vaccination occurred 4-6 weeks following radiotherapy alone, or concurrently with temozolomide cycles. Pretreatment consisted of radiotherapy, temozolomide, or both, with most receiving both. Regarding the study as a whole: Apparently, pseudoprogression bore no relation to changes among the top peripheral T cell clonotypes. Vaccination induced immune responses in roughly 93% of patients.

Time point reported: week 5, during vaccination. Each dose of the vaccine consisted of 300 ug of mutant IDH1 20-mer peptide, with topical imiquimod. V was trimmed by 3 bases and J by 0 bases, leaving 12 bases between them. The germline gives CDR1 SGHTA, CDR2 FQGNSA. The CDR3 runs 15 residues. Comments on this clone: The antigen is unknown.

Using immunoSEQ multiplex PCR, the repertoire was profiled, and TCRdb retains in-frame clones only, with some absent. The sample records about 38,000 clones, about four fifths being singletons. Sequenced material: PBMCs, taken from a glioma patient whose treatment included an IDH1 peptide vaccine. The V gene is TRBV7-2, the J gene TRBJ2-7; either TRBD1 or TRBD2 may supply D (5 bases each). The source is a man aged 50-59 years with glioma. The CDR3 reads CASSFFRGLSYEQYF. In DNA, the CDR3 is TGTGCCAGCAGCTTCTTCCGGGGCCTCTCCTACGAGCAGTACTTC.